The present T cell receptor beta chain was sequenced within a study of beta chain features in type 1 diabetes. Regarding the study as a whole: Patients with Type 1 diabetes showed moderately but significantly shorter TCRB CDR3s in all four CD4+ subsets.

This CDR3 contains 13 residues. Germline CDR1 and CDR2: MNHEY and SVGAGI. V lost 4 bases, J lost 4 bases, and 3 bases stayed unmatched. Every bit of the isolated RNA underwent reverse transcription, so sequencing read expressed TCRB transcripts. Naive, central memory and regulatory T cell samples produced a mean of approximately 3.5 million reads. Method: immunoSEQ multiplex PCR; TCRdb's copy keeps in-frame clones and lacks some. The sample comprises 600,000 to 700,000 clones, around 11% of which are singletons, and more than 0.1% rests with the top ten. This clone has just a few counts. Its antigen is undetermined. Other nucleotide sequences from this sample produce the same CDR3.

The chain links TRBV6-5 to TRBJ1-2, with TRBD1 matching over 7 bases. Sequences were obtained from naive CD4+ T cells from blood. The sequence came from a young man with type 1 diabetes. CDR3 sequence (DNA): TGTGCCAGCAGTTTTCAGGGGGGCTATGGCTACACCTTC. Translation: CASSFQGGYGYTF.